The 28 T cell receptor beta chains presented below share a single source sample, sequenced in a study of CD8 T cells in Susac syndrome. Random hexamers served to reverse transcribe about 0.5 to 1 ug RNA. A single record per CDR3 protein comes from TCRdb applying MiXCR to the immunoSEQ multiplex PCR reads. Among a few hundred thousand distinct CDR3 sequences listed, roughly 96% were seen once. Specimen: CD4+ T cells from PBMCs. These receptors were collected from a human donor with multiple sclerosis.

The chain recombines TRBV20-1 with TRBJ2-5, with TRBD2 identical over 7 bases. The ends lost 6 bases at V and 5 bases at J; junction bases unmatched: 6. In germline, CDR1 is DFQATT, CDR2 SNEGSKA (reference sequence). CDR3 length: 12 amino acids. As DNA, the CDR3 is TGCAGTGCCTATTCCGGGAGGGAGACCCAGTACTTC. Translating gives CSAYSGRETQYF.

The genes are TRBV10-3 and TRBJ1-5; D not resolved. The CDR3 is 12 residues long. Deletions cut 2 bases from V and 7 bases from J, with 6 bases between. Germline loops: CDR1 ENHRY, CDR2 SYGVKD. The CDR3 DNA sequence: TGTGCCATCAGTGAGGGCATACAGCCCCAGCATTTT. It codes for CAISEGIQPQHF.

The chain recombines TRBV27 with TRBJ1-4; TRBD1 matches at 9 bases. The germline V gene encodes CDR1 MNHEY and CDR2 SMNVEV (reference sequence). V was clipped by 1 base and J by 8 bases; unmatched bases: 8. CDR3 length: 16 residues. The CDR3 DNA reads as TGTGCCAGCAGTTTATGGTCGGGACAGGGAGAGGAAAAACTGTTTTTT. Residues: CASSLWSGQGEEKLFF. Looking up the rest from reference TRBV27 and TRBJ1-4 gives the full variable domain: EAQVTQNPRYLITVTGKKLTVTCSQNMNHEYMSWYRQDPGLGLRQIYYSMNVEVTDKGDVPEGYKVSRKEKRNFPLILESPSPNQTSLYFCASSLWSGQGEEKLFFGSGTQLSVL.

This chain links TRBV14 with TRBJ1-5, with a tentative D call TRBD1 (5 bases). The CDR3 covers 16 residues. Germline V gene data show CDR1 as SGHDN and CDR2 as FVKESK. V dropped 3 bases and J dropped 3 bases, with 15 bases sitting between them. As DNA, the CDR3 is TGTGCCAGCAGCCACCCATCCGGGGCGAACAATCAGCCCCAGCATTTT. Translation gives CASSHPSGANNQPQHF.

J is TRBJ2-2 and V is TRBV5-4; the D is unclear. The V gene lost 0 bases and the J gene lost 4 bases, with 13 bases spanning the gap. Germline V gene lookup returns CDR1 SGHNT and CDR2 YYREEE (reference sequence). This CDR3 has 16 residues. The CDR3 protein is CASSLDGVASTGELFF. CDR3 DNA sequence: TGTGCCAGCAGCTTGGATGGGGTTGCTAGCACCGGGGAGCTGTTTTTT. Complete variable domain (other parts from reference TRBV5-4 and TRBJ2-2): ETGVTQSPTHLIKTRGQQVTLRCSSQSGHNTVSWYQQALGQGPQFIFQYYREEENGRGNFPPRFSGLQFPNYSSELNVNALELDDSALYLCASSLDGVASTGELFFGEGSRLTVL.

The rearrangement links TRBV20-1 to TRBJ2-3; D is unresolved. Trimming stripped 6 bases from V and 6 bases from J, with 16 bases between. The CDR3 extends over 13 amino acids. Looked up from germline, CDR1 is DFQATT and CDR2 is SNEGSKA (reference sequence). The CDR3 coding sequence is TGCAGTGCCGGGCACCTCATGGGGGATACGCAGTATTTT. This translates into CSAGHLMGDTQYF.

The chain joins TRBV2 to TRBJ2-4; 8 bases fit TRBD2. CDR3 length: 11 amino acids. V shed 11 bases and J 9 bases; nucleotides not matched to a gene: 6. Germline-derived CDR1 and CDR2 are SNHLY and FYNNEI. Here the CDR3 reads CARREAGIQYF. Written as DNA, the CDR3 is TGTGCCCGGCGGGAGGCTGGCATTCAGTACTTC.

The CDR3 region has the DNA TGTGCCAGCAGGCAATCGGTTGGGGGGACGAATTCACCCCTCCACTTT. This translates into CASRQSVGGTNSPLHF. The J gene is TRBJ1-6, the V gene TRBV7-6; maybe TRBD1 (5 bases). V was pared by 6 bases and J by 7 bases, with 19 bases between. CDR1 is SGHVS and CDR2 is FNYEAQ in the germline V gene. The CDR3 has 16 residues.

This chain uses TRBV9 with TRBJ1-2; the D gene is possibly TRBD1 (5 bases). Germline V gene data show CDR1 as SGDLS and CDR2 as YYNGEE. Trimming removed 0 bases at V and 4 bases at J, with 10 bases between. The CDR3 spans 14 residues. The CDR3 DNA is TGTGCCAGCAGCGTAGCAGGGCTCCGCTATGGCTACACCTTC. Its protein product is CASSVAGLRYGYTF.

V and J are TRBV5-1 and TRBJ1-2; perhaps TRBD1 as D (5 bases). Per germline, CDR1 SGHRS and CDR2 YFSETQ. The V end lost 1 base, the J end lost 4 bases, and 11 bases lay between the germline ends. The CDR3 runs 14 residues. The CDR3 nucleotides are TGCGCCAGCAGCTTGCAGGGATCCACCTATGGCTACACCTTC. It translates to CASSLQGSTYGYTF.

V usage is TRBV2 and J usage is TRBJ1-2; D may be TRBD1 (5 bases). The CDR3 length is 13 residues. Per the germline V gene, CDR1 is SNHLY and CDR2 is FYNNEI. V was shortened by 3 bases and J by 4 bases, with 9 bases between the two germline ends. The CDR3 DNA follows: TGTGCCAGCAGTGAGGCGGGACCCTATGGCTACACCTTC. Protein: CASSEAGPYGYTF.

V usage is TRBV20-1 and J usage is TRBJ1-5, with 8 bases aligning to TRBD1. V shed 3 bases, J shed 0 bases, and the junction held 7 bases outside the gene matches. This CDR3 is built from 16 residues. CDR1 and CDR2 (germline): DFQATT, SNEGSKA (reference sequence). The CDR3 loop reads CSASPRGLGSNQPQHF. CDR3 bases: TGCAGTGCTAGCCCCAGGGGGCTTGGTAGCAATCAGCCCCAGCATTTT.

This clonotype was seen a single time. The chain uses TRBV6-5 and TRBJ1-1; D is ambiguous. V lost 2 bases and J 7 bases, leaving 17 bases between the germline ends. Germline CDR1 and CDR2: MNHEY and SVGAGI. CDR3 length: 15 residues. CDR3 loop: CASSYVGLAGNEAFF. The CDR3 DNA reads TGTGCCAGCAGTTACGTCGGTCTGGCGGGGAATGAAGCTTTCTTT.

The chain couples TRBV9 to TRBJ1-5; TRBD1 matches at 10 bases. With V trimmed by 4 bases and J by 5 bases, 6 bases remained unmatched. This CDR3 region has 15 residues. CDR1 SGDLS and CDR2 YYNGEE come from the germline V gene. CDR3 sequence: CASSSQGTGDQPQHF. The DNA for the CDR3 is TGTGCCAGCAGCTCCCAAGGGACAGGGGATCAGCCCCAGCATTTT.

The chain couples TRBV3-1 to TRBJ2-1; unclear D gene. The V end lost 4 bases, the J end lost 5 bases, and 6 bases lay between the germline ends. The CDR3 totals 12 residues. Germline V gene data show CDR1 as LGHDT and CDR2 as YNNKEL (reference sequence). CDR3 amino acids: CASSRRDNEQFF. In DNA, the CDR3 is TGTGCCAGCAGCCGTCGGGACAATGAGCAGTTCTTC.

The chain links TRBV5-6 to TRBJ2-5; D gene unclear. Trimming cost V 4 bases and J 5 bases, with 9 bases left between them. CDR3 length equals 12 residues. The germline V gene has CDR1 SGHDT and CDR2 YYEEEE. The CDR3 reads CASSLLLETQYF. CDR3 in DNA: TGTGCCAGCAGCCTGTTACTGGAGACCCAGTACTTC.

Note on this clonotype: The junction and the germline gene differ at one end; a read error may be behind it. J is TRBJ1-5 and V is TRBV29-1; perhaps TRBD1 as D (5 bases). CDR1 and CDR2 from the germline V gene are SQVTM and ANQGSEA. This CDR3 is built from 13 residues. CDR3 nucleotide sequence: TGCAGCGCTGAACAAGGGGCTGGTCAGCCCCAGCATTTT. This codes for CSAEQGAGQPQHF.

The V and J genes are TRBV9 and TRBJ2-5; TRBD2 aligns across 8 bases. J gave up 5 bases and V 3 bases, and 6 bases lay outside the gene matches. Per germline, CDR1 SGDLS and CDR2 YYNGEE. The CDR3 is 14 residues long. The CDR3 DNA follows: TGTGCCAGCAGCGCGACTAGCGTCTGGGAGACCCAGTACTTC. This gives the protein CASSATSVWETQYF.

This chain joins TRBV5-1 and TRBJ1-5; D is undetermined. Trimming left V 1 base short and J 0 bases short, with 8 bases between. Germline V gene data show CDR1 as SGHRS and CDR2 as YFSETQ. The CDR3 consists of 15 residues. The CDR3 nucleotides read TGCGCCAGCAGCTTGACAAGTAATAGCAATCAGCCCCAGCATTTT. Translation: CASSLTSNSNQPQHF.

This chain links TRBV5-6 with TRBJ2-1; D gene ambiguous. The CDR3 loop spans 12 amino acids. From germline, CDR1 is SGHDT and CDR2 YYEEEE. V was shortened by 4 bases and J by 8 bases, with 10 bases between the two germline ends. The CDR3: CASSLGSHEQFF. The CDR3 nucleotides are TGTGCCAGCAGCCTGGGATCGCATGAGCAGTTCTTC.

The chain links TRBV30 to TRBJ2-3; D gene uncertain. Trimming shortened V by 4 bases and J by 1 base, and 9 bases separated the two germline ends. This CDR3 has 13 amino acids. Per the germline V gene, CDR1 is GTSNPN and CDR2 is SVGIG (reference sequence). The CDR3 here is CAWTRSGTDTQYF. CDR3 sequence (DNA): TGTGCCTGGACGAGGAGCGGCACAGATACGCAGTATTTT.

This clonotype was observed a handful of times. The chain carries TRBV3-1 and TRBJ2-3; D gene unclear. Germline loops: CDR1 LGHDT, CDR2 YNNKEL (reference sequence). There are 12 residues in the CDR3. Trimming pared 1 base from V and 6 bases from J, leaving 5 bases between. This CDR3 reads CASSQVGDTQYF. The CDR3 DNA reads TGTGCCAGCAGCCAAGTCGGGGATACGCAGTATTTT.

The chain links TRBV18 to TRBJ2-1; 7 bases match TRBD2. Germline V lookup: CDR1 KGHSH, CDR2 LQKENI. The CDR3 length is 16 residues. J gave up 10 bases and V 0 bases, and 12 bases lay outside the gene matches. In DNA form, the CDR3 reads TGTGCCAGCTCACCACCGGGAAGGGACTACGTTGCGGAGCAGTTCTTC. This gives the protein CASSPPGRDYVAEQFF.

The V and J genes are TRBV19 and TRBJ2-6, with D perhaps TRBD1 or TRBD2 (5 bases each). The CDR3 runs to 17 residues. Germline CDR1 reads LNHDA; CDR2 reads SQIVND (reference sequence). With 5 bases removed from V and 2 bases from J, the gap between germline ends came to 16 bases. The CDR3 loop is CASSLIERGPGANVLTF. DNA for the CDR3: TGTGCCAGTAGTCTAATAGAGAGGGGCCCTGGGGCCAACGTCCTGACTTTC.

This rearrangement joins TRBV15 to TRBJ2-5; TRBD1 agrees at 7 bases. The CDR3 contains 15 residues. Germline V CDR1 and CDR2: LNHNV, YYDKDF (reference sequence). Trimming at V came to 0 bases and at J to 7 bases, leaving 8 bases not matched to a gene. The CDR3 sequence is CATSRDHQGVGTQYF. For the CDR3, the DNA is TGTGCCACCAGCAGAGATCACCAGGGGGTCGGGACCCAGTACTTC.

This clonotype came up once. CDR3 coding DNA: TGCAGTGTCCCGACTAGCGGGAGCGCCGCAGATACGCAGTATTTT. It translates to CSVPTSGSAADTQYF. J is TRBJ2-3 and V is TRBV20-1; 12 bases are a match to TRBD2. With V trimmed by 7 bases and J by 4 bases, 9 bases remained unmatched. The CDR3 is 15 amino acids. The germline V gene encodes CDR1 DFQATT and CDR2 SNEGSKA (reference sequence).

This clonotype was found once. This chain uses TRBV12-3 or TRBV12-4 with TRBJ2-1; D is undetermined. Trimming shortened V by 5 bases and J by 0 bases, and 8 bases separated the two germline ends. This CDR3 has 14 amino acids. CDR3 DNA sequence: TGTGCCAGCAGTGGAGTCAGCTCCTACAATGAGCAGTTCTTC. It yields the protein CASSGVSSYNEQFF.

This chain's CDR3 is CSVAGQAYEQYF. The CDR3 coding sequence is TGCAGTGTGGCGGGACAAGCCTACGAGCAGTACTTC. This rearrangement joins TRBV20-1 to TRBJ2-7, with D perhaps given as TRBD1 or TRBD2 (6 bases each). The germline V gene encodes CDR1 DFQATT and CDR2 SNEGSKA (reference sequence). V gave up 7 bases and J gave up 2 bases, with 12 bases separating them. There are 12 residues in the CDR3.